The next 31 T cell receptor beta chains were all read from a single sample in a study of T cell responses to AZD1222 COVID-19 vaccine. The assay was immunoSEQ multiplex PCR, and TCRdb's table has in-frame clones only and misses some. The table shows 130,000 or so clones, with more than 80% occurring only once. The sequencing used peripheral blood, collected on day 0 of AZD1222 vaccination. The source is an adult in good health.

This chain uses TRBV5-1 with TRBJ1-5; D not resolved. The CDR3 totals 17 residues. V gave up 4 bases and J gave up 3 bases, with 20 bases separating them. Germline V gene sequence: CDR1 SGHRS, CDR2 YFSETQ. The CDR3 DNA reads TGCGCCAGCAGCCCCGGAGGGCCACTGCAGACCAATCAGCCCCAGCATTTT. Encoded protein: CASSPGGPLQTNQPQHF.

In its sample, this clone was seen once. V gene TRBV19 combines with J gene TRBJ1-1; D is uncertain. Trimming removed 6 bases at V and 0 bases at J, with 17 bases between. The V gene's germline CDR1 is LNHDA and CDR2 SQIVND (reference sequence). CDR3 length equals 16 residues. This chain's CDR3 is CASSRDPNRLNTEAFF. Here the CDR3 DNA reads TGTGCCAGTAGCCGTGACCCAAATCGATTGAACACTGAAGCTTTCTTT.

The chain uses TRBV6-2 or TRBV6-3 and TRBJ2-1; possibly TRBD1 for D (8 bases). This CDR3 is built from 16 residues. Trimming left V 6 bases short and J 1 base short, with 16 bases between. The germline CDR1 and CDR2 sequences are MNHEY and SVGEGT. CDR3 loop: CASSLNRGGSYNEQFF. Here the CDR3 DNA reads TGTGCCAGCAGCCTAAACAGGGGGGGGTCCTACAATGAGCAGTTCTTC.

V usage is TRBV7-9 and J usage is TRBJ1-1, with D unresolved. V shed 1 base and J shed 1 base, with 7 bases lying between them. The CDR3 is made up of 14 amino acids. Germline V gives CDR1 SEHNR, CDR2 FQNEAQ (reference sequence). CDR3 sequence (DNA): TGTGCCAGCAGCTTAGGCTTAAAGAACACTGAAGCTTTCTTT. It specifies CASSLGLKNTEAFF. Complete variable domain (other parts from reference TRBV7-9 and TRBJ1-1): DTGVSQNPRHKITKRGQNVTFRCDPISEHNRLYWYRQTLGQGPEFLTYFQNEAQLEKSRLLSDRFSAERPKGSFSTLEIQRTEQGDSAMYLCASSLGLKNTEAFFGQGTRLTVV.

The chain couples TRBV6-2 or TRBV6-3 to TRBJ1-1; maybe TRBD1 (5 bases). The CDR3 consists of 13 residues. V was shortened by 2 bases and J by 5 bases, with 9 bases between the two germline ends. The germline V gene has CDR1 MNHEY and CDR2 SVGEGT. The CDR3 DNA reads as TGTGCCAGCAGTTACGTCAGGGTAACTGAAGCTTTCTTT. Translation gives CASSYVRVTEAFF.

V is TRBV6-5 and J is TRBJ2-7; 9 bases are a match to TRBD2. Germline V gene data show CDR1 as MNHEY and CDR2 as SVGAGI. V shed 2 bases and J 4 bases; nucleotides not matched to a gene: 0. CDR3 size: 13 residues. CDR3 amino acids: CASSYLAGYEQYF. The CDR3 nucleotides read TGTGCCAGCAGTTACCTAGCGGGGTACGAGCAGTACTTC.

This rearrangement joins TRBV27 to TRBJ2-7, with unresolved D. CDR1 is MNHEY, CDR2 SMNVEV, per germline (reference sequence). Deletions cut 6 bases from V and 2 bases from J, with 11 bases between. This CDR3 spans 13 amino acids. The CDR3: CASSPLLTYEQYF. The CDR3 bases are TGTGCCAGCAGCCCCCTCCTTACCTACGAGCAGTACTTC.

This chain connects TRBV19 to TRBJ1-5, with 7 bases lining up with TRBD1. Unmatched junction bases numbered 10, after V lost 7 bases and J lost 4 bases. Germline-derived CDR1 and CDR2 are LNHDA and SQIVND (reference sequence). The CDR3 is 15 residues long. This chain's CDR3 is CASTVQGSGNQPQHF. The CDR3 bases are TGTGCCAGTACAGTACAGGGGTCGGGAAATCAGCCCCAGCATTTT. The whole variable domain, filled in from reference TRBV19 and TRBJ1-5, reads DGGITQSPKYLFRKEGQNVTLSCEQNLNHDAMYWYRQDPGQGLRLIYYSQIVNDFQKGDIAEGYSVSREKKESFPLTVTSAQKNPTAFYLCASTVQGSGNQPQHFGDGTRLSIL.

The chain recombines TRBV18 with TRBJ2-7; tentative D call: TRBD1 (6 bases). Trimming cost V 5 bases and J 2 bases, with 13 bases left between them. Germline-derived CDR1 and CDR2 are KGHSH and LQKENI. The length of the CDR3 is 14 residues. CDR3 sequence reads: CASSNSRGPYEQYF. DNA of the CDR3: TGTGCCAGCTCAAACTCCAGGGGCCCCTACGAGCAGTACTTC. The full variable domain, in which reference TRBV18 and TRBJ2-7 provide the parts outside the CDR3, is NAGVMQNPRHLVRRRGQEARLRCSPMKGHSHVYWYRQLPEEGLKFMVYLQKENIIDESGMPKERFSAEFPKEGPSILRIQQVVRGDSAAYFCASSNSRGPYEQYFGPGTRLTVT.

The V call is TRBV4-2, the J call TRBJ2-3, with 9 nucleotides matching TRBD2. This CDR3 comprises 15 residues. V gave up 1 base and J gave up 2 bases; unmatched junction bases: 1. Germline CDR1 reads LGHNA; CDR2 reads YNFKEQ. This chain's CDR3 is CASSQASGVTDTQYF. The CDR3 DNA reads TGTGCCAGCAGCCAAGCTAGCGGGGTCACAGATACGCAGTATTTT.

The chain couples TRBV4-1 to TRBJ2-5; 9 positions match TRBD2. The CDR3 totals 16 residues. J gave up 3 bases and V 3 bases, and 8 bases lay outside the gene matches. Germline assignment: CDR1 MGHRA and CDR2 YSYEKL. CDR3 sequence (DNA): TGCGCCAGCAGCCACCCCCCGACTAGCGGAGAAGAGACCCAGTACTTC. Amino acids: CASSHPPTSGEETQYF.

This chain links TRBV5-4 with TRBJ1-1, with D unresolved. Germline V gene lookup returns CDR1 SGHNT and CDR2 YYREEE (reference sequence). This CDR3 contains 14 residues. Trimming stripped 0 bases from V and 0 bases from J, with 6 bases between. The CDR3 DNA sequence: TGTGCCAGCAGCTTGGTGGGTATGAACACTGAAGCTTTCTTT. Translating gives CASSLVGMNTEAFF.

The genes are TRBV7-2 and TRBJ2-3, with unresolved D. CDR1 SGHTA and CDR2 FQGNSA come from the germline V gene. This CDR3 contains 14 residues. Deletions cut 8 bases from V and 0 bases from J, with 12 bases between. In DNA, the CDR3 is TGTGCCAGCGGTTTGGGCGGTAGCACAGATACGCAGTATTTT. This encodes CASGLGGSTDTQYF.

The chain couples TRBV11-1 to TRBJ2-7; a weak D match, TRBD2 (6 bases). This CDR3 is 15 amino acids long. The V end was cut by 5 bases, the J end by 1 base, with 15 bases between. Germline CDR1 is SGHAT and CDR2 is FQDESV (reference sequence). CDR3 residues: CASSRGTLRSYEQYF. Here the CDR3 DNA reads TGTGCCAGCAGCAGAGGGACTCTCAGATCCTACGAGCAGTACTTC.

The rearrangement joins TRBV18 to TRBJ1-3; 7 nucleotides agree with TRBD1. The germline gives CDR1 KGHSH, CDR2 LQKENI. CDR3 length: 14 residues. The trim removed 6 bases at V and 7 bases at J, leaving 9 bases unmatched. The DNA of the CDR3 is TGTGCCAGCTCCGGTGGACAGGAGGGGAACACCATATATTTT. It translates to CASSGGQEGNTIYF.

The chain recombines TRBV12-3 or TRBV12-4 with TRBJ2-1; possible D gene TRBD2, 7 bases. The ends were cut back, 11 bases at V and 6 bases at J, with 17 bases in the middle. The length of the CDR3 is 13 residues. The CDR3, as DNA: TGTGCCGGAAGTGGGGGGGCGCGCAATGAGCAGTTCTTC. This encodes CAGSGGARNEQFF.

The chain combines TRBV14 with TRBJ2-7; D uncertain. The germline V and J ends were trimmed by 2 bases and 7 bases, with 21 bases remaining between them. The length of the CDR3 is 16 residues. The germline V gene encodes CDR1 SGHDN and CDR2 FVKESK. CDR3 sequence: CASSQLTWLGTEEQYF. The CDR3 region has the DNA TGTGCCAGCAGCCAACTCACGTGGCTCGGAACTGAGGAGCAGTACTTC.

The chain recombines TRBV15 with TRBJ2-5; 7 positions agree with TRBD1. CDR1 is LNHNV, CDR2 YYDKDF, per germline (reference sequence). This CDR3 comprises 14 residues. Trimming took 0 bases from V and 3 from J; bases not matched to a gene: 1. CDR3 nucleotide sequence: TGTGCCACCAGCAGAGAACAGGGGAAAGAGACCCAGTACTTC. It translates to CATSREQGKETQYF.

CDR3 DNA: TGTGCCAGAAGCCATTCCGGGAACTGGAAAGAGACCCAGTACTTC. Encoded protein: CARSHSGNWKETQYF. This chain connects TRBV5-3 to TRBJ2-5; possibly TRBD2 for D (5 bases). TRBV5-3 counts as an open reading frame of uncertain function. The length of the CDR3 is 15 residues. Trimming took 4 bases from V and 3 from J, leaving 16 bases between them.

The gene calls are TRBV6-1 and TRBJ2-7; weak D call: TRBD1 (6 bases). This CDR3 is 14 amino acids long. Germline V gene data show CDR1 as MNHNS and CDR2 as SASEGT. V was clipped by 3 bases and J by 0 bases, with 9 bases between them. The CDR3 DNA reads TGTGCCAGCAGTGAGAACAGGGACTCCTACGAGCAGTACTTC. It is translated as CASSENRDSYEQYF.

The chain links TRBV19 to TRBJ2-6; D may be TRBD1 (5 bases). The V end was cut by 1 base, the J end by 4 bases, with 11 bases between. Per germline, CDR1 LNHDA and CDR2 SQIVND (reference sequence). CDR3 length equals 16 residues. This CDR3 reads CASSIATAPGANVLTF. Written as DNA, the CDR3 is TGTGCCAGTAGTATAGCGACAGCACCAGGGGCCAACGTCCTGACTTTC.

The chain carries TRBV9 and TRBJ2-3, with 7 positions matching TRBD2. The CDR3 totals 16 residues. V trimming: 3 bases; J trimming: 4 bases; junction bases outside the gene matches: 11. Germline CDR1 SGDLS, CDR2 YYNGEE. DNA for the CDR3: TGTGCCAGCAGCGACGCCCTAGGGAGGGCGTCAGATACGCAGTATTTT. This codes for CASSDALGRASDTQYF.

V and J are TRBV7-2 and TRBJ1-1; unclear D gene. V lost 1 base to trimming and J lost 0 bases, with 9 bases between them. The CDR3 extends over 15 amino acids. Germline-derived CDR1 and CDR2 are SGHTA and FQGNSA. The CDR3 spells CASSLGGTMNTEAFF. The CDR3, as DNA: TGTGCCAGCAGCTTAGGGGGAACTATGAACACTGAAGCTTTCTTT.

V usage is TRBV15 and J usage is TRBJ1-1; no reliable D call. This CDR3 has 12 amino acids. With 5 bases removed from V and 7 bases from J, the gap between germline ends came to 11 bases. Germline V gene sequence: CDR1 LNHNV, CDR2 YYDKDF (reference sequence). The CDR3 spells CATSPGGREAFF. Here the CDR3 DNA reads TGTGCCACCAGCCCAGGAGGACGTGAAGCTTTCTTT.

The CDR3 bases are TGTGCCACCAGCAGAGATTGGAGGACAGGGTTGGACGAGCAGTACTTC. It specifies CATSRDWRTGLDEQYF. The chain is built from TRBV15 and TRBJ2-7; 8 bases are a match to TRBD1. Germline CDR1 and CDR2: LNHNV and YYDKDF (reference sequence). V lost 0 bases, J lost 5 bases, and 9 bases stayed unmatched. The CDR3 is 16 residues long.

CDR3 amino acids: CASSSLPSGEVEQYF. The CDR3 region has the DNA TGTGCCAGCAGCTCTTTACCTAGTGGTGAAGTGGAGCAGTACTTC. V and J are TRBV2 and TRBJ2-7; D ambiguous. Between the trimmed V and J ends, which lost 6 bases and 7 bases, there was a span of 22 bases. Germline CDR1 and CDR2: SNHLY and FYNNEI. The CDR3 has 15 residues.

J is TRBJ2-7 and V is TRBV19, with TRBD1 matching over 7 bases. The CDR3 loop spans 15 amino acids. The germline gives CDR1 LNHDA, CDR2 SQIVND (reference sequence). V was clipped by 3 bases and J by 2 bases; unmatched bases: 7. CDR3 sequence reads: CASSIVETGTYEQYF. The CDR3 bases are TGTGCCAGTAGTATCGTCGAGACAGGGACCTACGAGCAGTACTTC.

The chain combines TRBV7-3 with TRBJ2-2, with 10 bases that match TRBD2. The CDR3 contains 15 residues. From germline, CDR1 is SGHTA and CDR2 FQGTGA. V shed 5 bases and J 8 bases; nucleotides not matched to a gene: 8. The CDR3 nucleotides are TGTGCCAGCAGCCCCCAGCGGGAGGGCCGTGGGGAGCTGTTTTTT. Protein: CASSPQREGRGELFF.

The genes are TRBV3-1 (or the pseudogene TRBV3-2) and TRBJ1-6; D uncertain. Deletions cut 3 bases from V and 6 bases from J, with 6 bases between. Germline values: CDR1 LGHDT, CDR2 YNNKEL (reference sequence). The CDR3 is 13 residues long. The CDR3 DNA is TGTGCCAGCAGCCAGGGGTTTAATTCACCCCTCCACTTT. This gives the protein CASSQGFNSPLHF.

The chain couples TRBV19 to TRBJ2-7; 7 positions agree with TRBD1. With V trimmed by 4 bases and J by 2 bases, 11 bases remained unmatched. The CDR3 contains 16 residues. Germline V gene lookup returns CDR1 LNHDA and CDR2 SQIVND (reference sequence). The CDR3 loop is CASSRTKGGAAYEQYF. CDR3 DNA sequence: TGTGCCAGTAGTAGGACCAAAGGGGGCGCGGCCTACGAGCAGTACTTC.

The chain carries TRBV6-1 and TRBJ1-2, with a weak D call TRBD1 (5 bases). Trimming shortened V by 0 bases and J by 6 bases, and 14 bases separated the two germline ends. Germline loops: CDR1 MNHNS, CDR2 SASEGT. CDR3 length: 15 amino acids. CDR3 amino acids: CASSEASRGRDGYTF. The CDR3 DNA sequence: TGTGCCAGCAGTGAAGCGTCGAGGGGTAGAGATGGCTACACCTTC.